This T cell receptor (beta chain) was found in a study of PD-L1 blockade in urothelial cancer. Study information: The patients first took atezolizumab around 2014, receiving 1,200 mg intravenously every 3 weeks. About 85% of the roughly 29 patients were men whose urothelial cancer was bladder-origin.

Germline CDR1 is GTSNPN and CDR2 is SVGIG (reference sequence). CDR3 length: 14 residues. J was trimmed by 5 bases and V by 4 bases; bases with no gene match: 7. This table comes from immunoSEQ multiplex PCR, and its TCRdb copy is limited to in-frame clones, with some not included. The data show about 39,000 clones, about 89% seen once. This clone has just a few counts. The gene calls are TRBV30 and TRBJ2-1; 8 nucleotides match TRBD1. The sequence was obtained from a man aged 55 to 70 with urothelial cancer. Sequencing was performed on PBMCs, taken around atezolizumab (anti-PD-L1) treatment. The CDR3 sequence is CAWTDREDHNEQFF. DNA of the CDR3: TGTGCCTGGACGGACAGGGAGGATCACAATGAGCAGTTCTTC.